This T cell receptor (beta chain) emerged from a study of TET2 disruption in CD19-targeted CAR T cells (dated by TCRdb to 2017 to 2018). At the level of the whole study: The number of samples was determined by the original clinical trial design and by which samples were available, and no additional inclusion criteria were applied. Beyond this particular receptor, the publication reports: The conclusions about the patient's CAR T cells were based on extensive analysis of only one subject.

The immunoSEQ assay was used for deep sequencing of the TCR beta chain. As for the authors' bioinformatics: Only productive TCR beta rearrangements went into calculating clonotype frequencies. What TCRdb holds here is the immuneACCESS table cut down to in-frame rearrangements. Part of the clones is not present; checked against another copy, under half of the missing clones reflect an unresolved V gene, and the others are unexplained. V, J and clone size reflect that table, while D and trimming were determined from the DNA. The table of this sample itemizes fewer than 30,000 clones. The ten most abundant clones make up roughly 1.9% of the sample. A remark on this clone: Its specific antigen is unknown. The sequence runs out 3 residues before the end of the CDR3; the remainder is reconstructed from the germline J gene.

CDR1 SGHTA and CDR2 FQGTGA are derived from the germline V gene. Measured from the cysteine to the phenylalanine, the CDR3 is 13 residues long. Of the CDR3's DNA, 30 bases were read; they are in frame from base 1. V is trimmed back by 2 bases and J by 3 bases, and the junction contains 0 bases that no gene match accounts for. The sample's treatment or condition, from its label and the paper: autologous CTL019 cells: CD19 CAR with 4-1BB and CD3 zeta domains. The CD19 CAR incorporated TCR zeta and 4-1BB costimulatory signaling domains. T cells for CTL019 manufacturing were collected from peripheral blood by means of leukapheresis. The DNeasy Blood and Tissue Kit was used to extract genomic DNA from pre-infusion T cells, peripheral blood, or sorted post-infusion T cells.

The sample in question was CD8- CAR+ T cells sorted from cultured blood T cells, obtained for CD19 CAR T cell therapy. The cell subset or site label for this specimen denotes: CD8-negative CAR-positive T cells from the infusion product. The V gene is TRBV7-3 and the J gene is TRBJ1-1, with 7 bases in between that match TRBD1. The receptor was isolated from a man between 70 and 80 years old with chronic lymphocytic leukemia. The CDR3 region has the sequence CASSLQGDTEAFF. The DNA read from the CDR3 is TGTGCCAGCAGCTTACAGGGGGACACTGAA.